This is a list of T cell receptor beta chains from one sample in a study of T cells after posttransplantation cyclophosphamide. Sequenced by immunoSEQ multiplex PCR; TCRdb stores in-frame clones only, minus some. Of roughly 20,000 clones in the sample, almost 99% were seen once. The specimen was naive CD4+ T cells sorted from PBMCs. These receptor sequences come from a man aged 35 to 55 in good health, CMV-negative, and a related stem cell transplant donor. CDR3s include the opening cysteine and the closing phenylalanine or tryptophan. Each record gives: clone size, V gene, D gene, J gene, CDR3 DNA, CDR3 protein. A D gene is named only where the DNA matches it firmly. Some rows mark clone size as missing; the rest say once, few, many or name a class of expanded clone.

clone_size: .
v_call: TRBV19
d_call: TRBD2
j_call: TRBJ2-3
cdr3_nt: TGTGCCAGTAGTATGGGCCCGGGGGGAGATACGCAGTATTTT
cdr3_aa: CASSMGPGGDTQYF

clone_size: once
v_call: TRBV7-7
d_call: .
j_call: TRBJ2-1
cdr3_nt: TGTGCTAGCAGCTTAGGTGCGGGTTACAATGAGCAGTTCTTC
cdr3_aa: CASSLGAGYNEQFF

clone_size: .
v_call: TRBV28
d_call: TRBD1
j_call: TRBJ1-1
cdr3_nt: TGTGCCAGCGCACCAGAGGGGGCTTGGAATGAAGCTTTCTTT
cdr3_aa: CASAPEGAWNEAFF

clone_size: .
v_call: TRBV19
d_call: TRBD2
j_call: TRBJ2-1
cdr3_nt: TGTGCCAGTAGTCTTGCTAGCGGGCCCTACAATGAGCAGTTCTTC
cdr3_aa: CASSLASGPYNEQFF

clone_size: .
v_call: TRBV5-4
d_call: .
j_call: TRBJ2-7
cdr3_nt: TGTGCCAGCAGCTTGTCGACAGGGAGGAACGAGCAGTACTTC
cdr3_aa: CASSLSTGRNEQYF

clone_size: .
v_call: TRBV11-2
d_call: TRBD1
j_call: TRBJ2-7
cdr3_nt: TGTGCCAGCAGCCCCCGAAGGGGGCAGCACGAGCAGTACTTC
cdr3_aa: CASSPRRGQHEQYF

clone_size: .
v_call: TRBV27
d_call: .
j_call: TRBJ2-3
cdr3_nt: TGTGCCAGCAGTTCCCGACGGGTACTCACAGATACGCAGTATTTT
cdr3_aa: CASSSRRVLTDTQYF

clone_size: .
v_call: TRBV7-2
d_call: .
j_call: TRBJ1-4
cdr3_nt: TGTGCCAGCAGCTTAATGACGGCAGGCACTAATGAAAAACTGTTTTTT
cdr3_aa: CASSLMTAGTNEKLFF

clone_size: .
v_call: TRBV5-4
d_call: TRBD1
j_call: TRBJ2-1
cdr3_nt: TGTGCCGCAACGGACAGGGCGAGGCCCGAGCAGTTCTTC
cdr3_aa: CAATDRARPEQFF

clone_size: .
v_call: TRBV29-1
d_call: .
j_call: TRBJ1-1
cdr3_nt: TGCAGCGTTGGCGGCAGGGCCAACACTGAAGCTTTCTTT
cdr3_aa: CSVGGRANTEAFF

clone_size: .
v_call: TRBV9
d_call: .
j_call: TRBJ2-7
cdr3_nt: TGTGCCAGCAGCTTAAGTCCGGGGATCCCCTACGAGCAGTACTTC
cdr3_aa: CASSLSPGIPYEQYF

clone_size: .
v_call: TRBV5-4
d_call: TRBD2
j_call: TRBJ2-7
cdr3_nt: TGTGCCAGCAGCTTGGAGCTAGCGGGAGTCGAGGAGCAGTACTTC
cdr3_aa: CASSLELAGVEEQYF

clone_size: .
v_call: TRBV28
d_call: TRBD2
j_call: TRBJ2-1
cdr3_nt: TGTGCCAGCGGACAAGCGGGAGGTGTTCACAATGAGCAGTTCTTC
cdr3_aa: CASGQAGGVHNEQFF

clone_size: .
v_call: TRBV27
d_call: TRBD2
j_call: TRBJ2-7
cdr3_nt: TGTGCCAGCAGTTTTCACGGGGGGTACGAGCAGTACTTC
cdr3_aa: CASSFHGGYEQYF

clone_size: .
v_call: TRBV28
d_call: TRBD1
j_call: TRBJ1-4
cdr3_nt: TGTGCCAGCAACCCGACAGGGGGTTTAGAAAAACTGTTTTTT
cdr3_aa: CASNPTGGLEKLFF

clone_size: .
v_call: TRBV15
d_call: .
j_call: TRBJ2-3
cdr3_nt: TGTGCCACCAGCCCCTCGATTGGGCTAGCCGGCCTCAGCACAGATACGCAGTATTTT
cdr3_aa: CATSPSIGLAGLSTDTQYF

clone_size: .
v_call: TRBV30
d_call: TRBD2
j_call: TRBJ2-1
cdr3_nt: TGTGCCGGAGAGGCCGGGACTAGCGGGACGAAGCAGTTCTTC
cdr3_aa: CAGEAGTSGTKQFF

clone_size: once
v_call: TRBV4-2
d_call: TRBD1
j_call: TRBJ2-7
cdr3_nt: TGTGCCAGCAGCGGACCGGGACAGGGTCCCTACGAGCAGTACTTC
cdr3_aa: CASSGPGQGPYEQYF

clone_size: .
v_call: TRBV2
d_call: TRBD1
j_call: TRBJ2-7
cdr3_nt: TGTGCCAGCAGTGTTGACAGGGGGATCTACGAGCAGTACTTC
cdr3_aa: CASSVDRGIYEQYF

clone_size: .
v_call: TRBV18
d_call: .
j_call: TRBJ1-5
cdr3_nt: TGTGCCAGTACAGGGAATAGCAATCAGCCCCAGCATTTT
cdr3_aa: CASTGNSNQPQHF

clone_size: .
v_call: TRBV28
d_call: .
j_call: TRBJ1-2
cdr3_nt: TGTGCCAGCAGTCCCCCCCTACAGGGACGGACCTATGGCTACACCTTC
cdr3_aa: CASSPPLQGRTYGYTF

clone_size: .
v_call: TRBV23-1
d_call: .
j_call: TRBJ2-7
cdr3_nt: TGCGCCAGCAGTCATCAGCCGAACCGGACAGAATCTTACGAGCAGTACTTC
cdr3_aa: CASSHQPNRTESYEQYF

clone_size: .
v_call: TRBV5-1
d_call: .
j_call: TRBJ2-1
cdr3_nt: TGCGCCAGCAGCTTGGTAGCGGTACCGCTGGAAGGGAAGCAGTTCTTC
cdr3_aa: CASSLVAVPLEGKQFF

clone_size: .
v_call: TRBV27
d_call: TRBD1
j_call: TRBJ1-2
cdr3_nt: TGTGCCAGCAGACAGGGGGCGTTTTGGGGTGGCTACACCTTC
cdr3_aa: CASRQGAFWGGYTF

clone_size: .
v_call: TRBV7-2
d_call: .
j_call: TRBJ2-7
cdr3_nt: TGTGCCAGCAGCTTAGCTGGAGAGGGATCATACGAGCAGTACTTC
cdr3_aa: CASSLAGEGSYEQYF

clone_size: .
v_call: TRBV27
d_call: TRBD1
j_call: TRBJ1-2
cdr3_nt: TGTGCCAGCAGTCTCGGGACAGGGAACGACTATGGCTACACCTTC
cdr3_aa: CASSLGTGNDYGYTF

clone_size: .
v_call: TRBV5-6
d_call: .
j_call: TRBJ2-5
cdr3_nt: TGTGCCAGCAGCTTCCAGGTGGGAGAGACCCAGTACTTC
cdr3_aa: CASSFQVGETQYF

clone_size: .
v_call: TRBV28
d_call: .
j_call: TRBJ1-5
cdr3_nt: TGTGCCAGCAGACCGGGACAACTTACAAGCAATCAGCCCCAGCATTTT
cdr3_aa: CASRPGQLTSNQPQHF

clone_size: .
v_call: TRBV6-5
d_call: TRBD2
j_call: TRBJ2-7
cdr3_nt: TGTGCCAGCAGTTGGGGAGGGAAGGGCTACGAGCAGTACTTC
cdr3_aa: CASSWGGKGYEQYF

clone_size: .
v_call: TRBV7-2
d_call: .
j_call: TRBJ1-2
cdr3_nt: TGTGCCAGCAGCTTAGCTGAGGGAAGCTACACCTTC
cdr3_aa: CASSLAEGSYTF

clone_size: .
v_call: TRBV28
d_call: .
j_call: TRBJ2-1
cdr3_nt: TGTGCCAGCAGTTTAAGGGGCGATGAGCAGTTCTTC
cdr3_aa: CASSLRGDEQFF

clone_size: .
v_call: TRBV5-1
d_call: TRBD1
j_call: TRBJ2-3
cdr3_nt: TGCGCCAGCAGCTCAGGGACAGGGGGCATCGATACGCAGTATTTT
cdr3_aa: CASSSGTGGIDTQYF

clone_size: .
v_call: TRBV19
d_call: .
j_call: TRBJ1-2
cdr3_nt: TGTGCCAGTAGTGAAATTCGGACAGTCGGTGGCTACACCTTC
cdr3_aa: CASSEIRTVGGYTF

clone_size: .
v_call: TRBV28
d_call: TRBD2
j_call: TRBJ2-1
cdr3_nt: TGTGCCAGCAGTCCCCAGCGGGGTCTACCCGACGAAGAGCAGTTCTTC
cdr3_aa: CASSPQRGLPDEEQFF